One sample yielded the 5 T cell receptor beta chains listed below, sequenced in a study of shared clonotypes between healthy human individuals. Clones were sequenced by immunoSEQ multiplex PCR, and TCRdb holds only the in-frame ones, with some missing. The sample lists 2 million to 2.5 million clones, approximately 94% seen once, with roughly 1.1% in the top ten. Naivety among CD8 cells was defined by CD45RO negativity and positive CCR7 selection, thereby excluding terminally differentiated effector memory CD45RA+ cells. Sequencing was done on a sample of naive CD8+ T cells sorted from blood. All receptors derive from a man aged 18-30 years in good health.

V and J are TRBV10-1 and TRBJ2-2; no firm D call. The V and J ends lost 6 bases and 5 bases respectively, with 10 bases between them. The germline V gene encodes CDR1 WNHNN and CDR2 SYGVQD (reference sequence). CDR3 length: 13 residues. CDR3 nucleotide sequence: TGCGCCAGCAGCCTAGACCATACCGGGGAGCTGTTTTTT. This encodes CASSLDHTGELFF.

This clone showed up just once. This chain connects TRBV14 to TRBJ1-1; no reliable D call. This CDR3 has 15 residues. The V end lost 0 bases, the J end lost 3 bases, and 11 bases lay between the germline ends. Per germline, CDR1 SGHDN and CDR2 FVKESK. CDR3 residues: CASSQDHVGYTEAFF. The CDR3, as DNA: TGTGCCAGCAGCCAAGATCACGTCGGGTACACTGAAGCTTTCTTT.

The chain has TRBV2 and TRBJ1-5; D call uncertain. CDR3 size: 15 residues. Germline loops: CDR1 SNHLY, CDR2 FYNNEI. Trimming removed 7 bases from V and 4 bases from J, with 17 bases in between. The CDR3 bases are TGTGCCAGCACCCAGGTGGGGTTCGGGAATCAGCCCCAGCATTTT. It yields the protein CASTQVGFGNQPQHF.

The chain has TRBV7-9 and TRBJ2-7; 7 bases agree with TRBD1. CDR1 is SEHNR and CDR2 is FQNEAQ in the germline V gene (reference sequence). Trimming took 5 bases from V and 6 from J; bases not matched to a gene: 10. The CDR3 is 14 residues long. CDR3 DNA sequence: TGTGCCAGCAGCCTCGGACAGGTTTCTCCCGAGCAGTACTTC. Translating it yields CASSLGQVSPEQYF. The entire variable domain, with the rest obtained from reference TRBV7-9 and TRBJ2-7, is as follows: DTGVSQNPRHKITKRGQNVTFRCDPISEHNRLYWYRQTLGQGPEFLTYFQNEAQLEKSRLLSDRFSAERPKGSFSTLEIQRTEQGDSAMYLCASSLGQVSPEQYFGPGTRLTVT.

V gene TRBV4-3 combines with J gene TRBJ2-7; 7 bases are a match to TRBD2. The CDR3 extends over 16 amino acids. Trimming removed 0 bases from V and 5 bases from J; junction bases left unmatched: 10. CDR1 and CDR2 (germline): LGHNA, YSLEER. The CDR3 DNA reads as TGCGCCAGCAGCCAAGATTGGGAGGGGAGTCTGGACGAGCAGTACTTC. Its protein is CASSQDWEGSLDEQYF.